The present T cell receptor beta chain was sequenced within a study of cytomegalovirus exposure and HLA in healthy donors. General study results and limits: For most subjects, TCR beta sequences were reported to predict HLA-A and HLA-B alleles with accuracy. CMV antigen specificity of three CMV-associated chains was confirmed in vitro. With further analysis later on, most CMV-associated TCR beta chains appeared HLA-restricted.

This clone was recorded once. As yet, its antigen is unknown. PCR employed 60 Vbeta and 13 Jbeta primers. TCRdb's table, derived via immunoSEQ multiplex PCR, lists solely in-frame clones and lacks some. The sample lists 100,000 to 150,000 clones, approximately 87% seen once, with 15% to 25% in the top ten. The source material was PBMCs. The source of this sequence is a man aged 18 to 30 in good health and CMV-seropositive.

The CDR3: CASSPIAGKVGNEQFF. CDR3 nucleotide sequence: TGTGCCAGCAGCCCGATAGCGGGGAAGGTTGGAAATGAGCAGTTCTTC. J is TRBJ2-1 and V is TRBV11-2; 8 bases are shared with TRBD2. The CDR3 totals 16 residues. Germline CDR1 SGHAT, CDR2 FQNNGV. Trimming removed 5 bases from V and 7 bases from J; junction bases left unmatched: 13. The full variable domain, in which reference TRBV11-2 and TRBJ2-1 provide the parts outside the CDR3, is EAGVAQSPRYKIIEKRQSVAFWCNPISGHATLYWYQQILGQGPKLLIQFQNNGVVDDSQLPKDRFSAERLKGVDSTLKIQPAKLEDSAVYLCASSPIAGKVGNEQFFGPGTRLTVL.